These 5 T cell receptor beta chains came from one sample sequenced in a study of Graves' ophthalmopathy and Graves' hyperthyroidism. As the template, RNA transcripts were used to amplify TCR beta CDR3 regions. HTBI primers primed a first-round RT-PCR, and a second-round multiplex PCR followed. Using its own MiXCR run on the multiplex PCR reads, TCRdb lists one record per CDR3 protein. This table holds around 1.1 million distinct CDR3 sequences, around a third found once. Sequenced material: peripheral blood or thyroid tissue (not recorded which). These receptors came from an adult man with Graves' hyperthyroidism.

As for this clonotype: This could be a read error, since a much larger clone is one nucleotide away. This sequence joins TRBV5-1 and TRBJ1-2; D is perhaps TRBD1 (6 bases). The V and J ends lost 3 bases and 3 bases respectively, with 12 bases between them. Germline V lookup: CDR1 SGHRS, CDR2 YFSETQ. The CDR3 sequence is 14 residues long. The CDR3 DNA reads as TGCGCCAGCAGCTCCCGGGAGGGGGACTATGGCTACACCTTC. This translates into CASSSREGDYGYTF.

The genes are TRBV9 and TRBJ1-2; 7 bases align to TRBD1. The CDR3 has 15 residues. The germline V gene has CDR1 SGDLS and CDR2 YYNGEE. The junction had 9 bases not matched to a gene; V was cut back by 3 bases and J by 4 bases. The CDR3 sequence is CASSAGDSRFYGYTF. For the CDR3, the DNA is TGTGCCAGCAGCGCGGGGGACAGTAGGTTCTATGGCTACACCTTC.

Many counts were recorded for this clonotype. The J gene is TRBJ1-2, the V gene TRBV7-8; D unresolved. This CDR3 spans 15 amino acids. V shed 2 bases and J shed 1 base, with 11 bases lying between them. The germline V gene encodes CDR1 SGHVS and CDR2 FQNEAQ. The CDR3 loop reads CASSLRAGDNYGYTF. The CDR3, as DNA: TGTGCCAGCAGCTTACGGGCGGGAGATAACTATGGCTACACCTTC. The full variable domain, rest sourced from reference TRBV7-8 and TRBJ1-2, is GAGVSQSPRYKVAKRGQDVALRCDPISGHVSLFWYQQALGQGPEFLTYFQNEAQLDKSGLPSDRFFAERPEGSVSTLKIQRTQQEDSAVYLCASSLRAGDNYGYTFGSGTRLTVV.

The V gene is TRBV12-3 or TRBV12-4, the J gene TRBJ1-1; possibly TRBD1 for D (5 bases). The germline V and J ends were trimmed by 6 bases and 5 bases, with 19 bases remaining between them. The CDR3 is 15 amino acids. In nucleotides, the CDR3 is TGTGCCAGCAGGTATCGCCCTCAGGGATGGACTGAAGCTTTCTTT. Residues: CASRYRPQGWTEAFF.

The chain is built from TRBV6-5 and TRBJ2-5, with D perhaps matching TRBD2 (5 bases). This CDR3 has 15 residues. V lost 2 bases to trimming and J lost 5 bases, with 15 bases between them. Germline CDR1 is MNHEY and CDR2 is SVGAGI. CDR3 DNA: TGTGCCAGCAGTTACCTCGGATTTGGCGGGGAGACCCAGTACTTC. The encoded protein is CASSYLGFGGETQYF.